This TCR beta chain was obtained from a study of blood T cell repertoires in COVID-19. Study details: Sample material is recorded as cDNA or gDNA derived from T cells, B-cell-depleted T cells, or PBMCs.

Here immunoSEQ multiplex PCR was the method, and the copy in TCRdb shows in-frame clones only, minus some. The sample yields 200,000 to 250,000 clones, roughly 90% seen once. Followed longitudinally, the Seattle patients had been enrolled during active infection. This clonotype was obtained from a man aged 45-60 years with COVID-19, enrolled during active disease. What was sequenced was peripheral blood.

This CDR3 is CASSKEEGVNEKLFF. The CDR3 region has the DNA TGTGCCAGCAGCAAAGAGGAAGGGGTTAATGAAAAACTGTTTTTT. V and J are TRBV21-1 and TRBJ1-4; the table's D call, TRBD1, was not checked against the DNA. TRBV21-1 is listed as a pseudogene. The CDR3 is made up of 15 amino acids.